This record concerns one T cell receptor (beta chain) sequence. What it binds is unknown. These data originate in a study of early T cells in non-severe SARS-CoV-2 infection. Study overall: The authors sequenced bulk RNA from unsorted whole blood, leaving chains unpaired. Study observations and caveats: Matching results from VDJdb favored anti-spike CD8 responses, leaving private and CD4 specificities undetected.

This CDR3 region has 13 residues. The V and J ends lost 5 bases and 11 bases respectively, with 16 bases between them. Germline assignment: CDR1 LNHDA and CDR2 SQIVND (reference sequence). TCRdb ran MiXCR on the 5' RACE reads and lists one entry per CDR3 protein. The sample yields 69,000 or so distinct CDR3 sequences, over 10% seen once. The gene calls are TRBV19 and TRBJ1-5, with D perhaps TRBD1 (6 bases). The specimen was whole blood. This clonotype originated in an adult who was a healthcare worker with PCR-confirmed SARS-CoV-2 infection or an uninfected control (not recorded which). CDR3 nucleotides: TGTGCCAGTAGTCGCGGGGGCCTTTGGGCCCAGCATTTT. This translates into CASSRGGLWAQHF.